The 3 T cell receptor beta chains presented below share a single source sample, sequenced in a study of shared clonotypes between healthy human individuals. Generated by immunoSEQ multiplex PCR, the TCRdb table keeps only in-frame clones and is missing some. The sample contains approximately 320,000 clones, about 74% of which appear only once. The specimen sequenced was memory CD4+ T cells sorted from blood. As for subset: CD45RA-negative fraction. All receptors come from a man under 40 in good health.

Turning to this clone: One end of the junction varies from germline; a read error may be responsible. Other DNA sequences from this sample encode an identical CDR3 as well. In DNA form, the CDR3 reads TGCGCCAGCAGCTTGGGGGGCAACGGGGCCAACGTCCTAACTTTC. Translated, it gives CASSLGGNGANVLTF. The chain uses TRBV5-1 and TRBJ2-6; the D gene could be TRBD1 or TRBD2 (5 bases each). This CDR3 contains 15 residues. Looked up from germline, CDR1 is SGHRS and CDR2 is YFSETQ. Supplemented by reference TRBV5-1 and TRBJ2-6, the full variable domain reads KAGVTQTPRYLIKTRGQQVTLSCSPISGHRSVSWYQQTPGQGLQFLFEYFSETQRNKGNFPGRFSGRQFSNSRSEMNVSTLELGDSALYLCASSLGGNGANVLTFGAGSRLTVL.

V gene TRBV6-5 combines with J gene TRBJ1-1, with a possible D match to TRBD1 (6 bases). The CDR3 runs 14 residues. Trimming removed 6 bases at V and 3 bases at J, with 14 bases between. Germline CDR1 MNHEY, CDR2 SVGAGI. The CDR3 loop is CASRSSGGHTEAFF. The CDR3 DNA sequence: TGTGCCAGCAGGTCTTCCGGGGGCCACACTGAAGCTTTCTTT.

This clone was counted between two and nine times. J is TRBJ1-1 and V is TRBV27, with D tentatively TRBD1 (5 bases). The germline V and J ends were trimmed by 5 bases and 7 bases, with 20 bases remaining between them. Germline assignment: CDR1 MNHEY and CDR2 SMNVEV (reference sequence). The CDR3 totals 15 residues. The CDR3: CASSTPSGARGEAFF. The CDR3 DNA reads TGTGCCAGCAGTACCCCTTCTGGGGCGCGAGGTGAAGCTTTCTTT.